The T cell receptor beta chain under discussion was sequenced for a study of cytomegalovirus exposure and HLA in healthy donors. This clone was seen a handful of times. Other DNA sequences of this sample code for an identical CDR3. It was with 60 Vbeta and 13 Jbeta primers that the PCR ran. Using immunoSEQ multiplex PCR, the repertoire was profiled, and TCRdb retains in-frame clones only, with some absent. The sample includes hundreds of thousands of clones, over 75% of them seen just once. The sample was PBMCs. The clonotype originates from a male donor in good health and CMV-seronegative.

CDR3 DNA sequence: TGCGCCAGCAGCCGACTCCAGGGGAACACTGAAGCTTTCTTT. Translation: CASSRLQGNTEAFF. This rearrangement joins TRBV4-3 to TRBJ1-1, with a possible D match to TRBD1 (5 bases). Germline V CDR1 and CDR2: LGHNA, YSLEER. The CDR3 has 14 residues. V was pared by 4 bases and J by 1 base, with 10 bases between.